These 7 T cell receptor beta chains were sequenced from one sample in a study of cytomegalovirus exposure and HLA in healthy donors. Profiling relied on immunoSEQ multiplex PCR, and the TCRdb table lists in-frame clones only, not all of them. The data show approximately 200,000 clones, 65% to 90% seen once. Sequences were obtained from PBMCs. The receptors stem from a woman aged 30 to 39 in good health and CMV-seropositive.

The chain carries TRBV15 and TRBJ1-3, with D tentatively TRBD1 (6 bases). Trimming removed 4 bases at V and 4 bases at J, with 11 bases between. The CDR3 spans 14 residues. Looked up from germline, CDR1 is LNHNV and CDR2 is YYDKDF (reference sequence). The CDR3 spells CATSKTGLGNTIYF. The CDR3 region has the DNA TGTGCCACCAGCAAAACAGGGTTGGGAAACACCATATATTTT. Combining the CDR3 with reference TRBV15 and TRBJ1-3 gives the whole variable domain DAMVIQNPRYQVTQFGKPVTLSCSQTLNHNVMYWYQQKSSQAPKLLFHYYDKDFNNEADTPDNFQSRRPNTSFCFLDIRSPGLGDTAMYLCATSKTGLGNTIYFGEGSWLTVV.

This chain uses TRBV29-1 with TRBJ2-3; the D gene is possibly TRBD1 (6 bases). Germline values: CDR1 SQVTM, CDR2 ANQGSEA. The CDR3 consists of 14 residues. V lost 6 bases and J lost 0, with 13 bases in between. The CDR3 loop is CSVQGRFSTDTQYF. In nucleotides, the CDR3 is TGCAGCGTACAGGGACGATTTAGCACAGATACGCAGTATTTT.

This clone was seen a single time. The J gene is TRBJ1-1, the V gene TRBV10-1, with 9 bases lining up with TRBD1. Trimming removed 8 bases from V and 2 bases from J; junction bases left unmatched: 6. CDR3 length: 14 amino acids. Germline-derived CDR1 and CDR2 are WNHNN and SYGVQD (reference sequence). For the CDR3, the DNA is TGCGCCAGCGGACCGGGACAGGGAAACACTGAAGCTTTCTTT. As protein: CASGPGQGNTEAFF.

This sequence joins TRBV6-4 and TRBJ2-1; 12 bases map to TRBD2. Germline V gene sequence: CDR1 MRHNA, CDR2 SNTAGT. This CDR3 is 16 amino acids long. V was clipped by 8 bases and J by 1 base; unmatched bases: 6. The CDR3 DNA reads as TGTGCCAGCGCGACTAGCGGGAGATTGTCCTACAATGAGCAGTTCTTC. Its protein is CASATSGRLSYNEQFF.

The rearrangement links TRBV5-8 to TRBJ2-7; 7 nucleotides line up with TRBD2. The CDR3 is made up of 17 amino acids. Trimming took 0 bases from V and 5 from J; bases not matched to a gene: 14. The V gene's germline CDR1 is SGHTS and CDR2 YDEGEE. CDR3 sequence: CASSLEGPGLPTDEQYF. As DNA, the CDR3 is TGTGCCAGCAGCTTGGAGGGACCGGGACTACCTACCGACGAGCAGTACTTC.

CDR3 DNA sequence: TGCAGCGTCGGGGGGAACCTACAGGGCCTCTCCTACGAGCAGTACTTC. Residues: CSVGGNLQGLSYEQYF. This sequence joins TRBV29-1 and TRBJ2-7, with D possibly matching TRBD2 (7 bases). V shed 6 bases and J shed 0 bases, with 21 bases lying between them. CDR1 is SQVTM and CDR2 is ANQGSEA in the germline V gene. This CDR3 is built from 16 residues.

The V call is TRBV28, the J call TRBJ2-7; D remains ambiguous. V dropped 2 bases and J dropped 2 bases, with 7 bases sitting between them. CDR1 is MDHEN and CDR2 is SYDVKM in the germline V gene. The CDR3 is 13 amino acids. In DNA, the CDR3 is TGTGCCAGCAGTTTAACATCGCCCTACGAGCAGTACTTC. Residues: CASSLTSPYEQYF.